Following are 21 T cell receptor beta chains from one sample sequenced in a study of T cell responses to AZD1222 COVID-19 vaccine. Libraries were prepared by immunoSEQ multiplex PCR; TCRdb keeps only in-frame clonotypes and omits some of them. The sample carries under 150,000 clones, roughly 92% recorded once. The starting material was peripheral blood, obtained on day 0 of AZD1222 vaccination. These receptor sequences come from an adult in good health.

The chain employs TRBV6-5 and TRBJ1-6; unclear D gene. V lost 7 bases and J lost 10, with 11 bases in between. Germline values: CDR1 MNHEY, CDR2 SVGAGI. The CDR3 covers 12 residues. CDR3 sequence (DNA): TGTGCCAGCACGACCCGTCAGTCACCCCTCCACTTT. This codes for CASTTRQSPLHF.

This rearrangement joins TRBV5-1 to TRBJ2-2, with D maybe TRBD1 (5 bases). Per the germline V gene, CDR1 is SGHRS and CDR2 is YFSETQ. The V gene lost 0 bases and the J gene lost 4 bases, with 13 bases spanning the gap. CDR3 length equals 16 residues. The CDR3, as DNA: TGCGCCAGCAGCTTGGGTGGGGCCCCGGGCACCGGGGAGCTGTTTTTT. Its translation: CASSLGGAPGTGELFF. Based on the CDR3 plus reference TRBV5-1 and TRBJ2-2, the full variable domain is KAGVTQTPRYLIKTRGQQVTLSCSPISGHRSVSWYQQTPGQGLQFLFEYFSETQRNKGNFPGRFSGRQFSNSRSEMNVSTLELGDSALYLCASSLGGAPGTGELFFGEGSRLTVL.

The CDR3 DNA sequence: TGTGCCAGCACCCCAAGGGGGGTGGCGGACACTGAAGCTTTCTTT. As protein: CASTPRGVADTEAFF. The gene calls are TRBV6-5 and TRBJ1-1; TRBD1 is a possible D gene (6 bases). Trimming removed 7 bases at V and 3 bases at J, with 18 bases between. This CDR3 comprises 15 residues. In germline, CDR1 is MNHEY, CDR2 SVGAGI.

The chain carries TRBV6-1 and TRBJ1-3; 8 bases are a match to TRBD1. This CDR3 contains 16 residues. Germline CDR1 and CDR2: MNHNS and SASEGT. J gave up 7 bases and V 2 bases, and 10 bases lay outside the gene matches. The CDR3 nucleotides are TGTGCCAGCAGTGAATATGACGGGAGACAGGGGAACACCATATATTTT. Encoded protein: CASSEYDGRQGNTIYF.

The chain has TRBV19 and TRBJ2-1; D may match TRBD1 or TRBD2 (6 bases each). Trimming removed 0 bases at V and 0 bases at J, with 18 bases between. This CDR3 has 19 amino acids. Germline CDR1 and CDR2: LNHDA and SQIVND (reference sequence). The CDR3 region is CASSIDGRGHMSSYNEQFF. The CDR3, as DNA: TGTGCCAGTAGTATAGATGGGCGGGGACATATGAGCTCCTACAATGAGCAGTTCTTC.

The rearrangement joins TRBV19 to TRBJ2-1, with D tentatively TRBD2 (6 bases). Trimming shortened V by 7 bases and J by 1 base, and 20 bases separated the two germline ends. CDR3 size: 17 residues. Germline values: CDR1 LNHDA, CDR2 SQIVND (reference sequence). CDR3 in amino acids: CASTKTPTRFSYNEQFF. CDR3 DNA sequence: TGTGCCAGTACCAAAACCCCGACTAGATTTTCCTACAATGAGCAGTTCTTC. Variable domain in full (rest from reference TRBV19 and TRBJ2-1): DGGITQSPKYLFRKEGQNVTLSCEQNLNHDAMYWYRQDPGQGLRLIYYSQIVNDFQKGDIAEGYSVSREKKESFPLTVTSAQKNPTAFYLCASTKTPTRFSYNEQFFGPGTRLTVL.

This clone has just one count. The V gene is TRBV3-1 (or the pseudogene TRBV3-2), the J gene TRBJ1-1; D call uncertain. The CDR3 is made up of 15 amino acids. The ends were cut back, 1 base at V and 1 base at J, with 10 bases in the middle. CDR1 and CDR2 (germline): LGHDT, YNNKEL (reference sequence). CDR3 in amino acids: CASSQAPRTNTEAFF. The DNA of the CDR3 is TGTGCCAGCAGCCAAGCTCCAAGAACGAACACTGAAGCTTTCTTT.

The genes are TRBV5-1 and TRBJ1-1, with 7 bases matching TRBD1. The germline gives CDR1 SGHRS, CDR2 YFSETQ. The CDR3 is 16 residues long. The V segment lost 2 bases and the J segment 2 bases; nucleotides outside the gene matches: 9. The DNA of the CDR3 is TGCGCCAGCAGCTTTCCTCGACAGGGAGGAAACACTGAAGCTTTCTTT. Translated: CASSFPRQGGNTEAFF.

The chain is built from TRBV15 and TRBJ1-3; no clear D. This CDR3 comprises 14 residues. V was clipped by 0 bases and J by 2 bases, with 5 bases between them. Germline CDR1 and CDR2: LNHNV and YYDKDF (reference sequence). CDR3 coding DNA: TGTGCCACCAGCAGAGACGAGACTGGAAACACCATATATTTT. It yields the protein CATSRDETGNTIYF.

This clone has a handful of counts. The V gene is TRBV5-1, the J gene TRBJ2-2; TRBD1 matches at 12 bases. V lost 4 bases and J lost 6; bases outside the gene matches: 7. Looked up from germline, CDR1 is SGHRS and CDR2 is YFSETQ. The CDR3 has 16 residues. CDR3 region: CASSPVGQGASGELFF. The CDR3 DNA follows: TGCGCCAGCAGCCCTGTGGGACAGGGGGCGTCCGGGGAGCTGTTTTTT.

The chain uses TRBV7-9 and TRBJ2-5, with D possibly being TRBD2 (7 bases). V lost 1 base and J 1 base, leaving 16 bases between the germline ends. Germline V lookup: CDR1 SEHNR, CDR2 FQNEAQ (reference sequence). The CDR3 covers 17 residues. The CDR3 here is CASSLVGASGVQETQYF. In DNA, the CDR3 is TGTGCCAGCAGCTTAGTGGGGGCTAGCGGAGTCCAAGAGACCCAGTACTTC. Drawing the rest from reference TRBV7-9 and TRBJ2-5, the complete variable domain is DTGVSQNPRHKITKRGQNVTFRCDPISEHNRLYWYRQTLGQGPEFLTYFQNEAQLEKSRLLSDRFSAERPKGSFSTLEIQRTEQGDSAMYLCASSLVGASGVQETQYFGPGTRLLVL.

Remarks on this clone: Other nucleotide sequences from this sample produce the same CDR3. The chain is built from TRBV5-1 and TRBJ2-3, with D unresolved. The CDR3 consists of 14 residues. Per the germline V gene, CDR1 is SGHRS and CDR2 is YFSETQ. Trimming shortened V by 0 bases and J by 0 bases, and 5 bases separated the two germline ends. The DNA of the CDR3 is TGCGCCAGCAGCTTGGGAACTAGCACAGATACGCAGTATTTT. It yields the protein CASSLGTSTDTQYF.

This sequence joins TRBV4-2 and TRBJ2-7, with D perhaps TRBD1 (6 bases). The CDR3 contains 15 residues. V gave up 5 bases and J gave up 2 bases, with 16 bases separating them. Germline CDR1 is LGHNA and CDR2 is YNFKEQ. In nucleotides, the CDR3 is TGTGCCAGCAGCGGCAAACAGGGTTATGCCTACGAGCAGTACTTC. Amino acids: CASSGKQGYAYEQYF.

The rearrangement joins TRBV11-2 to TRBJ2-2, with D unresolved. Per germline, CDR1 SGHAT and CDR2 FQNNGV. Trimming removed 5 bases from V and 2 bases from J, with 6 bases in between. CDR3 size: 13 residues. The CDR3 protein is CASSAPNTGELFF. The CDR3 coding sequence is TGTGCCAGCAGCGCCCCAAACACCGGGGAGCTGTTTTTT.

This clone was recorded only once. The V and J genes are TRBV5-1 and TRBJ1-3; 9 bases fit TRBD1. The length of the CDR3 is 18 residues. CDR1 and CDR2 (germline): SGHRS, YFSETQ. J lost 0 bases, V lost 0 bases, and 7 bases had no gene match. CDR3 coding DNA: TGCGCCAGCAGCTTGGAGATACAGGGGGCGAGCTCTGGAAACACCATATATTTT. Its protein is CASSLEIQGASSGNTIYF.

The V call is TRBV18, the J call TRBJ2-1; 10 positions match TRBD2. Unmatched junction bases numbered 9, after V lost 3 bases and J lost 7 bases. Germline CDR1 reads KGHSH; CDR2 reads LQKENI. CDR3 size: 16 residues. The CDR3, as DNA: TGTGCCAGCTCACCTAACCTAGCGGGAGTAGGGAATGAGCAGTTCTTC. Residues: CASSPNLAGVGNEQFF.

The V gene is TRBV27, the J gene TRBJ1-2; D possibly corresponds to TRBD1 (6 bases). Germline V gene lookup returns CDR1 MNHEY and CDR2 SMNVEV (reference sequence). Trimming removed 9 bases from V and 1 base from J, with 12 bases in between. This CDR3 contains 13 residues. CDR3 in DNA: TGTGCCAGTCGTTCAGGGGTTAACTATGGCTACACCTTC. Amino acids: CASRSGVNYGYTF.

This chain links TRBV19 with TRBJ2-3; D not resolved. Germline CDR1 and CDR2: LNHDA and SQIVND (reference sequence). CDR3 length equals 16 residues. Trimming pared 3 bases from V and 1 base from J, leaving 14 bases between. The CDR3 DNA is TGTGCCAGTAGTATGTCCAGAGTTAAAGGCACAGATACGCAGTATTTT. Translating gives CASSMSRVKGTDTQYF.

CDR3 nucleotide sequence: TGTGCCAGCGCAGACAGGGATCGCTCACCCCTCCACTTT. It encodes CASADRDRSPLHF. The chain uses TRBV25-1 and TRBJ1-6, with 7 bases that match TRBD1. Per the germline V gene, CDR1 is MGHDK and CDR2 is SYGVNS. The V gene end was trimmed by 8 bases and the J gene end by 10 bases; junction bases not matched to a gene: 8. The CDR3 extends over 13 amino acids.

The chain is built from TRBV7-6 and TRBJ1-3; D perhaps matches TRBD1 (5 bases). The CDR3 contains 15 residues. Germline CDR1 reads SGHVS; CDR2 reads FNYEAQ. Deletions cut 5 bases from V and 0 bases from J, with 11 bases between. The CDR3 reads CASSPRGGSGNTIYF. CDR3 sequence (DNA): TGTGCCAGCAGCCCACGGGGGGGCTCTGGAAACACCATATATTTT.

The V and J genes are TRBV6-5 and TRBJ1-2; 7 bases fit TRBD1. This CDR3 is 14 amino acids long. Per the germline V gene, CDR1 is MNHEY and CDR2 is SVGAGI. The V segment lost 6 bases and the J segment 5 bases; nucleotides outside the gene matches: 9. CDR3 region: CASRTGTGRYGYTF. In DNA form, the CDR3 reads TGTGCCAGCAGGACAGGGACGGGTCGGTATGGCTACACCTTC.